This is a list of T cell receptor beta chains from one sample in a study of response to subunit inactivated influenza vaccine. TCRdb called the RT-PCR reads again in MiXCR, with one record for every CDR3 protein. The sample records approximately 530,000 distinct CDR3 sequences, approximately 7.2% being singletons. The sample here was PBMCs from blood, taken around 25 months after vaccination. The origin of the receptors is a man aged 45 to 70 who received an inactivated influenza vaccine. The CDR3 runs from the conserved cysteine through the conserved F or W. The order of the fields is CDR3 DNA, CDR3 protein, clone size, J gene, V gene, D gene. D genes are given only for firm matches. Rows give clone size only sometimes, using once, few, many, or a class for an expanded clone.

TGTGCCAGCAGCTACAGGGAGGGGCCCCAGCATTTT	CASSYREGPQHF	few	TRBJ1-5	TRBV7-8	.
TGTGCCATCAGCACGGGCCTCTCTGGAAACACCATATATTTT	CAISTGLSGNTIYF	few	TRBJ1-3	TRBV10-3	.
TGTGCCAGCTCCTGGTCCCCCCCCGAGCAGTACTTC	CASSWSPPEQYF	many	TRBJ2-7	TRBV11-2	.
TGTGCCAGCAGAACATCTAGCGGGAACACAGATACGCAGTATTTT	CASRTSSGNTDTQYF	many	TRBJ2-3	TRBV28	TRBD2
TGTGCCAGCAGCTTGGGGGTAGGCGTACGATACGAGCAGTACTTC	CASSLGVGVRYEQYF	.	TRBJ2-7	TRBV5-6	.
TGTGCCAGCAGTTGGGCAGATACCACAGATACGCAGTATTTT	CASSWADTTDTQYF	many	TRBJ2-3	TRBV12-3/TRBV12-4	.
TGTGCCAGCAGTTTATTGGTTAATCAGCCCCAGCATTTT	CASSLLVNQPQHF	few	TRBJ1-5	TRBV12-3/TRBV12-4	.
TGCAGTGCGCCCCTGAGCTCCTACGAGCAGTACTTC	CSAPLSSYEQYF	few	TRBJ2-7	TRBV20-1	.
TGTGCCATCAGTGAGTCGATAGCTAGCGGGGGAAACAATGAGCAGTTCTTC	CAISESIASGGNNEQFF	.	TRBJ2-1	TRBV10-3	TRBD2
TGCAGCATCCGGACAGGGGGGTTTAACACCGGGGAGCTGTTTTTT	CSIRTGGFNTGELFF	many	TRBJ2-2	TRBV29-1	TRBD1
TGCGCCAGCAGCTTCCGGACAGGGGGAAGTAGAGATACGCAGTATTTT	CASSFRTGGSRDTQYF	.	TRBJ2-3	TRBV5-1	TRBD1
TGTGCCAGCAGTTACTCGGGTACGCGGTATGGCTACACCTTC	CASSYSGTRYGYTF	many	TRBJ1-2	TRBV6-5	.
TGCACCCCGAGGGTACAGGGCGGCACTGAAGCTTTCTTT	CTPRVQGGTEAFF	many	TRBJ1-1	TRBV20-1	.
TGCGCCAGCAGCTTGTGGAGCGACAGGGTGAATGAGCAGTTCTTC	CASSLWSDRVNEQFF	few	TRBJ2-1	TRBV5-1	TRBD1
TGTGCCAGCAGCTTACGACAGCTTAACTATGGCTACACCTTC	CASSLRQLNYGYTF	once	TRBJ1-2	TRBV7-2	.
TGTGCTAGCGGGGCAGCGGGGGGAACCGGGGAGCTGTTTTTT	CASGAAGGTGELFF	many	TRBJ2-2	TRBV7-7	TRBD2
TGCAGTGCTAGTTTCGGGCAGGGGGATCAGCCCCAGCATTTT	CSASFGQGDQPQHF	few	TRBJ1-5	TRBV20-1	TRBD1
TGTGCCAGCAGCCAAGATCACAGGACTAGGGTAAACACTGAAGCTTTCTTT	CASSQDHRTRVNTEAFF	many	TRBJ1-1	TRBV4-2	.
TGTGCCAGCAGTCCAGGGGCAGAGGATTCACCCCTCCACTTT	CASSPGAEDSPLHF	.	TRBJ1-6	TRBV2	.
TGTGCCATCAGGTACGGGTCCGACTCCTACGAGCAGTACTTC	CAIRYGSDSYEQYF	many	TRBJ2-7	TRBV10-3	.
TGTGCCAGCAGCCACCGGGACACCTCTGGAAACACCATATATTTT	CASSHRDTSGNTIYF	many	TRBJ1-3	TRBV6-1	.
TGTGCCAGCAGCTTAGGGACTAGCGGACCAACCGGGGAGCTGTTTTTT	CASSLGTSGPTGELFF	few	TRBJ2-2	TRBV7-6	TRBD2
TGTGCCAGCAGCCTTGGGGGGAGGGACGCTTTCTTT	CASSLGGRDAFF	few	TRBJ1-1	TRBV12-3/TRBV12-4	.
TGTGCCAGCAGCTTCGAGCCCGTAGGGGAGAACGCAGATACGCAGTATTTT	CASSFEPVGENADTQYF	many	TRBJ2-3	TRBV5-4	.
TGCGCCAGCAGCTTGGGGCCCTCGGGGCGGGGTTCCGGAAACATTCAGTACTTC	CASSLGPSGRGSGNIQYF	many	TRBJ2-4	TRBV5-1	.
TGCGCCAGCTTCCTTTCGGGGAGCACAGATACGCAGTATTTT	CASFLSGSTDTQYF	few	TRBJ2-3	TRBV5-1	.
TGCGCCAGCAGCCAAACCGGGACACGGGGGTCACCCCTCCACTTT	CASSQTGTRGSPLHF	.	TRBJ1-6	TRBV4-1	.
TGTGCCAGCAGGTTAGGACAGGGGGGACAAGAGACCCAGTACTTC	CASRLGQGGQETQYF	.	TRBJ2-5	TRBV12-3/TRBV12-4	TRBD1
TGTGCCTCAAGCCGGGCGGAGTACAATGAGCAGTTCTTC	CASSRAEYNEQFF	.	TRBJ2-1	TRBV2	.